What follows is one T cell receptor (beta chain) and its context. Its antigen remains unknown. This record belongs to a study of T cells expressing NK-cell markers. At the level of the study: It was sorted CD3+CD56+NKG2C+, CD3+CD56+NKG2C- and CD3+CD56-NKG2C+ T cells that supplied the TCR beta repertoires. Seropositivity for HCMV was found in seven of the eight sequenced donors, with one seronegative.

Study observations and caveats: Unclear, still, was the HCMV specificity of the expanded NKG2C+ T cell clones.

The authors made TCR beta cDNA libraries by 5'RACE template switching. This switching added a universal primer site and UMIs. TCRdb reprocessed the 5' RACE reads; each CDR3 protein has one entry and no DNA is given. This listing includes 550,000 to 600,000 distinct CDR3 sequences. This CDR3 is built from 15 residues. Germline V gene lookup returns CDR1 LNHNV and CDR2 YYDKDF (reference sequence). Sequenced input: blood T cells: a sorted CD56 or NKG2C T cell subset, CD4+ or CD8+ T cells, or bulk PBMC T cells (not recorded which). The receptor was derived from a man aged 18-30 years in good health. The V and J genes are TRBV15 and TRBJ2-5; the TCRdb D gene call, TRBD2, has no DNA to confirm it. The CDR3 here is CATSRSGRRQETQYF.